These 9 T cell receptor beta chains were sequenced from one sample in a study of shared clonotypes between healthy human individuals. The repertoire was sequenced with immunoSEQ multiplex PCR; TCRdb's copy has only in-frame clones and lacks some. This sample has about 680,000 clones, with 90% to 95% found just once. Terminally differentiated effector memory CD45RA+ cells were excluded by CCR7 positive selection of CD45RO-negative cells. Sequencing was carried out using naive CD8+ T cells sorted from blood. Receptor source: a man in his thirties or forties in good health.

This chain joins TRBV27 and TRBJ2-1, with D perhaps matching TRBD1 or TRBD2 (7 bases each). Per germline, CDR1 MNHEY and CDR2 SMNVEV (reference sequence). The germline V and J ends were trimmed by 0 bases and 5 bases, with 14 bases remaining between them. The CDR3 is made up of 16 amino acids. CDR3 coding DNA: TGTGCCAGCAGTTTATCGCCAGGGGGGGACAACAATGAGCAGTTCTTC. It is translated as CASSLSPGGDNNEQFF.

V gene TRBV18 combines with J gene TRBJ2-3; TRBD2 agrees at 12 bases. Germline-derived CDR1 and CDR2 are KGHSH and LQKENI. CDR3 size: 17 residues. The V gene end was trimmed by 0 bases and the J gene end by 2 bases; junction bases not matched to a gene: 3. CDR3 in DNA: TGTGCCAGCTCACCACCACTAGCGGGAGGATCCACAGATACGCAGTATTTT. Translation: CASSPPLAGGSTDTQYF.

This clone turned up a few times. The chain employs TRBV28 and TRBJ1-5; D is perhaps TRBD1 (6 bases). The CDR3 totals 12 residues. From germline, CDR1 is MDHEN and CDR2 SYDVKM. Trimming stripped 6 bases from V and 7 bases from J, with 10 bases between. The CDR3 DNA sequence: TGTGCCAGCAGCTCGGACAGACAGCCCCAGCATTTT. It yields the protein CASSSDRQPQHF.

The rearrangement links TRBV6-1 to TRBJ2-1; D gene unclear. The CDR3 has 15 residues. V lost 6 bases and J 5 bases, leaving 17 bases between the germline ends. Germline values: CDR1 MNHNS, CDR2 SASEGT. CDR3 sequence (DNA): TGTGCCAGCAGCGCAAGAGGAAATAGGAACAATGAGCAGTTCTTC. Translated: CASSARGNRNNEQFF.

This chain connects TRBV5-6 to TRBJ2-3, with TRBD2 identical over 9 bases. CDR3 length: 16 amino acids. The germline V gene encodes CDR1 SGHDT and CDR2 YYEEEE. The J segment lost 7 bases and the V segment lost 0 bases, leaving 9 bases of the junction unmatched. CDR3 nucleotide sequence: TGTGCCAGCAGCTTGGTGGGACTAGCAGACCCACATACGCAGTATTTT. Translation gives CASSLVGLADPHTQYF.

This clone appeared a single time. The CDR3, as DNA: TGCGCCAGCAGCTGGTACGCAGGTGAAACCTACGAGCAGTACTTC. Protein sequence: CASSWYAGETYEQYF. This chain links TRBV5-1 with TRBJ2-7; D not resolved. Germline V gene lookup returns CDR1 SGHRS and CDR2 YFSETQ. The CDR3 is 15 amino acids. The V and J ends lost 3 bases and 2 bases respectively, with 15 bases between them. The complete variable domain, with remaining parts taken from reference TRBV5-1 and TRBJ2-7, reads KAGVTQTPRYLIKTRGQQVTLSCSPISGHRSVSWYQQTPGQGLQFLFEYFSETQRNKGNFPGRFSGRQFSNSRSEMNVSTLELGDSALYLCASSWYAGETYEQYFGPGTRLTVT.

The chain joins TRBV9 to TRBJ1-2; possible D gene TRBD1, 5 bases. V dropped 4 bases and J dropped 6 bases, with 16 bases sitting between them. This CDR3 has 14 amino acids. The germline CDR1 and CDR2 sequences are SGDLS and YYNGEE. DNA for the CDR3: TGTGCCAGCAGCCAGGACCTAGGGGTGAATGGCTACACCTTC. Translated, it gives CASSQDLGVNGYTF.

This chain joins TRBV2 and TRBJ2-3; no clear D gene. Trimming stripped 3 bases from V and 2 bases from J, with 9 bases between. CDR1 SNHLY and CDR2 FYNNEI come from the germline V gene. The CDR3 covers 14 residues. CDR3 coding DNA: TGTGCCAGCAGTGACGTAAACCCCACAGATACGCAGTATTTT. Protein product: CASSDVNPTDTQYF.

CDR3 sequence reads: CASSLNFGQGDIYEQYF. CDR3 coding DNA: TGTGCCAGCAGCTTAAATTTCGGGCAGGGAGATATCTACGAGCAGTACTTC. The genes are TRBV11-2 and TRBJ2-7, with D perhaps given as TRBD1 or TRBD2 (5 bases each). This CDR3 is 17 amino acids long. From germline, CDR1 is SGHAT and CDR2 FQNNGV. V shed 2 bases and J shed 3 bases, with 20 bases lying between them.